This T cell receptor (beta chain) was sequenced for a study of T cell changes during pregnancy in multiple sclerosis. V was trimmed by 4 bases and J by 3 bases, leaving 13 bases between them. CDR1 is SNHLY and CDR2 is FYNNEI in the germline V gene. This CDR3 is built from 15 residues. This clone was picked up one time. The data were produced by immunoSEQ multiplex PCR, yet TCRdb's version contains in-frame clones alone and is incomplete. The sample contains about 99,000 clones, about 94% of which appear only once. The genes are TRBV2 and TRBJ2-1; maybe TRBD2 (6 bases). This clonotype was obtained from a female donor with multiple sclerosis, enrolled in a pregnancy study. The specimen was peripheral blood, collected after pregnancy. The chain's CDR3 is CASSGDSQFYNEQFF. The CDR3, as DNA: TGTGCCAGCAGTGGGGACTCCCAATTCTACAATGAGCAGTTCTTC.